This TCR beta chain was recorded in a study of T-cell memory formation after mild COVID-19. Overall study findings and caveats: CD4+ contracting clones were found mainly in CM and EM, and CD8+ ones in EMRA. Memory cells collected pre-infection included some clones that later responded, suggesting cross-reactive memory joined.

This clonotype was counted ten times or more. The antigen is unknown. The 5'RACE method, run with constant-segment primers, produced TCR alpha and TCR beta cDNA libraries (carrying sample barcodes and UMIs). MiXCR, applied by TCRdb to the 5' RACE reads, yields one record per CDR3 protein. The data hold some 130,000 distinct CDR3 sequences, with approximately 5.9% observed a single time. This CDR3 has 13 amino acids. J lost 6 bases, V lost 8 bases, and 5 bases had no gene match. Looked up from germline, CDR1 is MNHEY and CDR2 is SVGAGI. This chain uses TRBV6-5 with TRBJ2-1; 9 nucleotides align to TRBD1. The source of this sequence is an adult woman who had mild COVID-19 (a few samples of this study predate the infection). Cell type and time point are not known. The material sequenced was PBMCs or a T cell subset sorted from them (not recorded which). CDR3 DNA sequence: TGTGCCAGCCGGGACAGGGACCGCAATGAGCAGTTCTTC. Its translation: CASRDRDRNEQFF.